These 31 T cell receptor beta chains were all obtained from the same sample, sequenced in a study of T cell responses to AZD1222 COVID-19 vaccine. Clones were read by immunoSEQ multiplex PCR, and TCRdb kept only the in-frame ones, dropping some. Of around 110,000 clones listed, approximately 86% were seen once; the top ten hold approximately 9.6%. Sequencing was performed on peripheral blood, taken on day 0 of AZD1222 vaccination. All receptors come from an adult in good health.

The chain employs TRBV28 and TRBJ1-1; possibly TRBD1 for D (6 bases). V shed 5 bases and J shed 8 bases, with 9 bases lying between them. This CDR3 is built from 11 residues. Germline loops: CDR1 MDHEN, CDR2 SYDVKM. CDR3 coding DNA: TGTGCCAGCAGTACAGGGTCCGAAGCTTTCTTT. Translating gives CASSTGSEAFF.

This clone was detected once. V and J are TRBV12-5 and TRBJ1-6; 10 nucleotides agree with TRBD1. The CDR3 totals 15 residues. Trimming at V came to 6 bases and at J to 8 bases, leaving 7 bases not matched to a gene. Germline V gives CDR1 LGHNT, CDR2 FRNRAP. CDR3 amino acids: CASGPAGTGDSPLHF. CDR3 nucleotide sequence: TGTGCTAGTGGCCCCGCCGGGACAGGGGATTCACCCCTCCACTTT.

For the CDR3, the DNA is TGTGCCAGCAGCCAAGATCGACAGGGTAGGGGCTACACCTTC. As protein: CASSQDRQGRGYTF. The chain has TRBV3-1 (or the pseudogene TRBV3-2) and TRBJ1-2, with TRBD1 identical over 7 bases. This CDR3 contains 14 residues. V shed 0 bases, J shed 8 bases, and the junction held 6 bases outside the gene matches. Looked up from germline, CDR1 is LGHDT and CDR2 is YNNKEL (reference sequence).

Only one count was recorded for this clone. The CDR3 region has the DNA TGTGCCAGCTACTCCGGGACGGTGAACACTGAAGCTTTCTTT. Amino acid sequence: CASYSGTVNTEAFF. The gene calls are TRBV27 and TRBJ1-1, with D possibly TRBD1 on 5 matching bases. This CDR3 has 14 residues. V was trimmed by 8 bases and J by 0 bases, leaving 13 bases between them. CDR1 is MNHEY and CDR2 is SMNVEV in the germline V gene (reference sequence).

The chain employs TRBV7-9 and TRBJ1-6; D is possibly TRBD1 (5 bases). Germline loops: CDR1 SEHNR, CDR2 FQNEAQ (reference sequence). The CDR3 has 15 amino acids. Trimming cost V 4 bases and J 4 bases, with 11 bases left between them. The CDR3 protein is CASSSAREYNSPLHF. CDR3 DNA sequence: TGTGCCAGCAGCTCCGCCAGGGAGTATAATTCACCCCTCCACTTT.

J is TRBJ1-2 and V is TRBV9; TRBD1 is a possible D gene (5 bases). CDR3 size: 13 residues. The germline CDR1 and CDR2 sequences are SGDLS and YYNGEE. V was pared by 0 bases and J by 6 bases, with 9 bases between. CDR3 in DNA: TGTGCCAGCAGCGTAGCCCAGGGCCATGGCTACACCTTC. This encodes CASSVAQGHGYTF.

The chain links TRBV5-5 to TRBJ1-2, with D possibly TRBD1 on 6 matching bases. The CDR3 spans 14 residues. V was pared by 3 bases and J by 3 bases, with 12 bases between. Germline CDR1 is SGHKS and CDR2 is YYEKEE (reference sequence). The CDR3 nucleotides are TGTGCCAGCAGCTATTCCGGGGGCCACTATGGCTACACCTTC. This translates into CASSYSGGHYGYTF.

This chain uses TRBV12-3 or TRBV12-4 with TRBJ1-2; tentatively, D is TRBD1 (6 bases). V was pared by 3 bases and J by 5 bases, with 10 bases between. This CDR3 has 13 amino acids. The CDR3: CASSLTGGYGYTF. The DNA of the CDR3 is TGTGCCAGCAGTTTGACAGGAGGTTATGGCTACACCTTC.

This rearrangement joins TRBV7-3 to TRBJ2-7; 7 bases map to TRBD2. This CDR3 comprises 17 residues. Losses at the gene ends were 5 bases for V and 0 bases for J; bases not matched to a gene: 13. Germline lookup yields CDR1 SGHTA and CDR2 FQGTGA. CDR3 in amino acids: CASSRPPGGRHSYEQYF. The CDR3 DNA follows: TGTGCCAGCAGCCGGCCCCCGGGCGGGAGACACTCCTACGAGCAGTACTTC.

This clone showed up just once. The V gene is TRBV2, the J gene TRBJ1-5, with unresolved D. The CDR3 sequence is 13 residues long. Germline V lookup: CDR1 SNHLY, CDR2 FYNNEI. V dropped 8 bases and J dropped 7 bases, with 15 bases sitting between them. The DNA of the CDR3 is TGTGCCAGCTGGTCGGGCAGGCGACAGCCCCAGCATTTT. The encoded protein is CASWSGRRQPQHF.

This chain uses TRBV5-6 with TRBJ1-1; the D is unclear. This CDR3 comprises 14 residues. Germline CDR1 reads SGHDT; CDR2 reads YYEEEE. Deletions cut 4 bases from V and 0 bases from J, with 10 bases between. CDR3: CASSIGRMNTEAFF. The CDR3 DNA follows: TGTGCCAGCAGCATCGGACGGATGAACACTGAAGCTTTCTTT.

V and J are TRBV7-2 and TRBJ2-1; D might be TRBD2 (7 bases). The V and J ends lost 1 base and 3 bases respectively, with 10 bases between them. CDR3 length equals 15 residues. Germline CDR1 and CDR2: SGHTA and FQGNSA. The CDR3 loop is CASSLGGGLYNEQFF. CDR3 in DNA: TGTGCCAGCAGCTTAGGGGGGGGGCTCTACAATGAGCAGTTCTTC.

There are a few counts of this clone. Written as DNA, the CDR3 is TGTGCCAGCAGCGTATTAGCGGGGTCCTACAATGAGCAGTTCTTC. Protein sequence: CASSVLAGSYNEQFF. The chain has TRBV9 and TRBJ2-1, with TRBD2 identical over 8 bases. This CDR3 comprises 15 residues. Germline V gene sequence: CDR1 SGDLS, CDR2 YYNGEE. With V trimmed by 1 base and J by 1 base, 1 base remained unmatched.

This clone occurred a few times. The CDR3 DNA sequence: TGTGCCAGCAGCTTTCCAGCGTCGCTCGGGGAGCTGTTTTTT. Protein product: CASSFPASLGELFF. V usage is TRBV7-9 and J usage is TRBJ2-2; D is unclear. This CDR3 region has 14 residues. Trimming cost V 3 bases and J 7 bases, with 12 bases left between them. Germline loops: CDR1 SEHNR, CDR2 FQNEAQ (reference sequence). Variable domain in full (rest from reference TRBV7-9 and TRBJ2-2): DTGVSQNPRHKITKRGQNVTFRCDPISEHNRLYWYRQTLGQGPEFLTYFQNEAQLEKSRLLSDRFSAERPKGSFSTLEIQRTEQGDSAMYLCASSFPASLGELFFGEGSRLTVL.

The gene calls are TRBV3-1 (or the pseudogene TRBV3-2) and TRBJ1-2; no reliable D call. CDR1 is LGHDT, CDR2 YNNKEL, per germline (reference sequence). V shed 0 bases and J shed 6 bases, with 23 bases lying between them. The CDR3 has 18 residues. The CDR3 region is CASSQDRYPRTPGHGYTF. As DNA, the CDR3 is TGTGCCAGCAGCCAAGATAGGTACCCCCGGACTCCCGGACATGGCTACACCTTC.

This chain links TRBV4-1 with TRBJ1-1; D possibly corresponds to TRBD1 (5 bases). The length of the CDR3 is 15 residues. The germline V and J ends were trimmed by 5 bases and 1 base, with 14 bases remaining between them. Per the germline V gene, CDR1 is MGHRA and CDR2 is YSYEKL. The CDR3 region is CASSSPLGQNTEAFF. As DNA, the CDR3 is TGCGCCAGCAGCTCACCCCTCGGACAGAACACTGAAGCTTTCTTT.

The V and J genes are TRBV6-5 and TRBJ2-1; 7 nucleotides align to TRBD1. The trim removed 6 bases at V and 3 bases at J, leaving 8 bases unmatched. Germline V gene data show CDR1 as MNHEY and CDR2 as SVGAGI. There are 15 residues in the CDR3. CDR3 coding DNA: TGTGCCAGCAGCTCCGGGACAGTACTCTACAATGAGCAGTTCTTC. It yields the protein CASSSGTVLYNEQFF.

The rearrangement joins TRBV30 to TRBJ2-7; no clear D. The CDR3 runs to 13 residues. The V gene's germline CDR1 is GTSNPN and CDR2 SVGIG (reference sequence). V was pared by 4 bases and J by 5 bases, with 15 bases between. CDR3 loop: CAWNLALGHEQYF. In DNA, the CDR3 is TGTGCCTGGAACTTAGCCTTGGGCCACGAGCAGTACTTC.

The chain uses TRBV30 and TRBJ2-7; TRBD1 aligns across 9 bases. The germline gives CDR1 GTSNPN, CDR2 SVGIG (reference sequence). J was trimmed by 6 bases and V by 0 bases; bases with no gene match: 3. The CDR3 is 13 amino acids. CDR3 sequence: CAWSVGTGFEQYF. In DNA form, the CDR3 reads TGTGCCTGGAGTGTAGGGACAGGGTTCGAGCAGTACTTC. The complete variable domain, with remaining parts taken from reference TRBV30 and TRBJ2-7, reads SQTIHQWPATLVQPVGSPLSLECTVEGTSNPNLYWYRQAAGRGLQLLFYSVGIGQISSEVPQNLSASRPQDRQFILSSKKLLLSDSGFYLCAWSVGTGFEQYFGPGTRLTVT.

This chain connects TRBV11-2 to TRBJ2-7; 7 positions match TRBD1. Germline loops: CDR1 SGHAT, CDR2 FQNNGV. The CDR3 extends over 15 amino acids. J lost 0 bases, V lost 5 bases, and 7 bases had no gene match. DNA for the CDR3: TGTGCCAGCAGCGGCCGGGACAGAGGCTCCTACGAGCAGTACTTC. Residues: CASSGRDRGSYEQYF.

Turning to this clone: This sample also contains other DNA sequences that code for the same CDR3. The chain is built from TRBV12-3 or TRBV12-4 and TRBJ2-7; D uncertain. Trimming left V 1 base short and J 2 bases short, with 6 bases between. The length of the CDR3 is 13 residues. The CDR3, as DNA: TGTGCCAGCAGTTTAGGGGCCCCCTACGAGCAGTACTTC. Encoded protein: CASSLGAPYEQYF.

V and J are TRBV6-5 and TRBJ1-3, with D possibly being TRBD1 (5 bases). The germline gives CDR1 MNHEY, CDR2 SVGAGI. Trimming shortened V by 0 bases and J by 1 base, and 10 bases separated the two germline ends. CDR3 length: 16 amino acids. CDR3 loop: CASSYSQGASGNTIYF. The CDR3 nucleotides read TGTGCCAGCAGTTACTCCCAGGGAGCTTCTGGAAACACCATATATTTT.

CDR3 protein: CASSPQLGEDTQYF. The CDR3 nucleotides read TGTGCCAGCTCACCCCAGTTAGGGGAGGATACGCAGTATTTT. The chain links TRBV18 to TRBJ2-3, with D possibly called TRBD1 or TRBD2 (5 bases each). This CDR3 contains 14 residues. Germline V gives CDR1 KGHSH, CDR2 LQKENI. Trimming removed 3 bases at V and 6 bases at J, with 13 bases between. Together with reference TRBV18 and TRBJ2-3, the CDR3 gives the full variable domain: NAGVMQNPRHLVRRRGQEARLRCSPMKGHSHVYWYRQLPEEGLKFMVYLQKENIIDESGMPKERFSAEFPKEGPSILRIQQVVRGDSAAYFCASSPQLGEDTQYFGPGTRLTVL.

CDR3 amino acids: CATSLTSNQPQHF. The CDR3, as DNA: TGTGCCACCAGCTTAACCAGCAATCAGCCCCAGCATTTT. The rearrangement joins TRBV15 to TRBJ1-5, with unresolved D. The CDR3 covers 13 residues. Germline-derived CDR1 and CDR2 are LNHNV and YYDKDF (reference sequence). V lost 5 bases to trimming and J lost 1 base, with 6 bases between them. The whole variable domain, filled in from reference TRBV15 and TRBJ1-5, reads DAMVIQNPRYQVTQFGKPVTLSCSQTLNHNVMYWYQQKSSQAPKLLFHYYDKDFNNEADTPDNFQSRRPNTSFCFLDIRSPGLGDTAMYLCATSLTSNQPQHFGDGTRLSIL.

This clone has just one count. The rearrangement joins TRBV5-1 to TRBJ2-7, with 11 positions matching TRBD2. Germline lookup yields CDR1 SGHRS and CDR2 YFSETQ. The CDR3 is 16 residues long. V was pared by 4 bases and J by 2 bases, with 8 bases of the junction left unmatched. CDR3 in amino acids: CASSPFTSGGTYEQYF. CDR3 bases: TGCGCCAGCAGCCCCTTTACTAGCGGGGGTACCTACGAGCAGTACTTC.

The CDR3 DNA is TGTGCCAGCAGCTCCCGCTCCGGGGGGGATGAAAAACTGTTTTTT. It encodes CASSSRSGGDEKLFF. The chain combines TRBV7-2 with TRBJ1-4, with D perhaps TRBD1 (5 bases). This CDR3 has 15 amino acids. Germline CDR1 and CDR2: SGHTA and FQGNSA. Trimming removed 4 bases from V and 6 bases from J, with 15 bases in between.

The chain carries TRBV6-5 and TRBJ2-7; D might be TRBD1 or TRBD2, each matching 5 bases. This CDR3 is 15 amino acids long. Per germline, CDR1 MNHEY and CDR2 SVGAGI. V lost 4 bases to trimming and J lost 6 bases, with 19 bases between them. The CDR3 loop reads CASSFPGPTTREQYF. CDR3 in DNA: TGTGCCAGCAGTTTCCCGGGACCGACGACTCGCGAGCAGTACTTC.

This chain connects TRBV20-1 to TRBJ1-2; D is possibly TRBD1 (5 bases). This CDR3 is 10 amino acids long. V was cut by 0 bases and J by 14 bases, with 10 bases left in between. Germline V CDR1 and CDR2: DFQATT, SNEGSKA (reference sequence). The CDR3 DNA reads as TGCAGTGCTAGAGATCTGTGGGGGACCTTC. Translated, it gives CSARDLWGTF.

The chain couples TRBV7-3 to TRBJ2-2; 7 nucleotides line up with TRBD1. CDR3 length equals 14 residues. Germline V gene data show CDR1 as SGHTA and CDR2 as FQGTGA. The V and J ends lost 4 bases and 5 bases, in that order; junction bases with no gene match: 4. DNA of the CDR3: TGTGCCAGCAGCTCACAGGGGACAACCGGGGAGCTGTTTTTT. It translates to CASSSQGTTGELFF.

The chain couples TRBV7-9 to TRBJ1-1; no definite D call. The V gene lost 3 bases and the J gene lost 1 base, with 6 bases spanning the gap. This CDR3 is built from 13 residues. The germline gives CDR1 SEHNR, CDR2 FQNEAQ (reference sequence). This CDR3 is CASSFWGNTEAFF. CDR3 bases: TGTGCCAGCAGCTTTTGGGGGAACACTGAAGCTTTCTTT.

J is TRBJ1-6 and V is TRBV7-2; 8 positions agree with TRBD1. CDR3 size: 15 residues. J lost 7 bases, V lost 5 bases, and 7 bases had no gene match. From germline, CDR1 is SGHTA and CDR2 FQGNSA. The CDR3 DNA is TGTGCCAGCAGCCCCGGACAGGGCGGCAATTCACCCCTCCACTTT. Translation: CASSPGQGGNSPLHF.